This TCR beta chain derives from a study of beta chain features in type 1 diabetes (dated by TCRdb to the late 2010s). General notes on the study: Patients and healthy donors did not differ in mean age, gender distribution, total cell number or subset yield. Across all samples, approximately 98,000,000 sorted cells were examined, and cell number per subset correlated strongly with RNA yield. The study compared the TCRB repertoires of sorted circulating CD4+ T cell subsets in recently diagnosed type 1 diabetes patients with those in matched healthy donors. Whereas all 30 or so donors provided naive and central memory subsets, regulatory and stem cell-like memory subsets were isolated from just 8 patients and about eight healthy donors. Study-level results and caveats: Because the HLA sub-analyses included only small numbers of individuals, any influence of HLA type on TCRB rearrangement was left unresolved. Naive, central memory and regulatory TCRB repertoires appeared more similar among patients than among healthy donors. Shorter templates might be favored by PCR, yet because patient and control samples were amplified and corrected together, any such skew would affect both groups equally. At VDJ recombination sites, type 1 diabetes patients had fewer insertions and more deleted nucleotides, which implies abnormalities in thymic rearrangement. Type 1 diabetes patients showed a moderate but significant shortening of TCRB CDR3 length in all four CD4+ subsets. Because cDNA was sequenced instead of genomic DNA, highly expressing activated cells could be over-represented, though the groups showed no difference in activation or CD3 levels.

Concerning this clone itself: Its antigen is unknown. Within one base of it there is no much larger clone, and no base qualities were kept.

A single peripheral blood draw of around 100 mL on average was collected from each donor into heparinised tubes. Naive, central memory, regulatory and stem cell-like memory CD4+ T cells were sorted on a BD FACSAria II using a panel including CD45RO, CCR7, CD25, CD127, CD95 and CD27. A purity above 95% was achieved for all sorted populations. PBMCs were separated immediately by Lymphoprep density gradient centrifugation and were stained directly, without being cultured. Samples were stained and sorted in pairs, with one healthy donor and one patient per experiment, so that batch effects were minimized. All of the isolated RNA was reverse transcribed with the High Capacity cDNA Reverse Transcription Kit, so expressed TCRB transcripts were sequenced. Naive, central memory and regulatory T cell samples underwent deep immunoSEQ sequencing, averaging around 4 million total reads per sample. Sorted cells were lysed in RLT buffer and RNA was extracted with DNase-treated RNeasy Micro or Mini kits, depending on cell number. Each cell subset was processed on its own to prevent cross-contamination, while patient and healthy donor samples were processed together. Using the immunoSEQ multiplex PCR, TCRB sequences were amplified from cDNA into 87-bp fragments spanning the CDR3 region. Sequencing of the amplicons was performed on the Illumina HiSeq platform. Processing in the source paper ran as follows. PCR bias was corrected computationally using synthetic template baselines, and reads within Hamming distance 2 were collapsed, with unmergeable singletons discarded. Reads were aligned against IMGT to assign V, D and J genes, CDR3 length and insertions or deletions at six rearrangement sites. Within each subset, clonotype counts were normalized to the number of sorted cells before true diversity and Gini coefficients were calculated with the tcR R package. The overlap coefficient, calculated on TCRB nucleotide sequences, was used to quantify repertoire sharing. Out-of-frame TCRB sequences from naive cells were analyzed as a proxy for the pre-selection repertoire. The source is immuneACCESS, and TCRdb retained only in-frame sequences with V and J called. Part of the clones is not carried over; for the studies checked, unresolved V genes explain less than half of this, and the remainder is unexplained. V and J calls and clone size are as listed in that table; D and trimming were resolved from the DNA. The sample has 350,000 or so clones on record, 20% of them singletons. The ten largest make up around 0.044% of the sample.

Clipping removes 2 bases from V and 4 bases from J, with 3 as the unmatched junction base count. Inclusive of the bounding cysteine and phenylalanine, the CDR3 is 14 residues long. Here the CDR3 DNA is all that survives: 42 bases in frame from base 1. According to the germline V gene, CDR1 reads SGHRS and CDR2 reads YFSETQ. The origin of this receptor is a woman aged 18-29 years in good health. The rearranged segments are TRBV5-1 and TRBJ2-3; TRBD2 lines up with 8 middle nucleotides. Specimen: naive CD4+ T cells from blood. This specimen's cell subset or site label, per the study, means: true naive CD4+ T cells. The sequenced DNA is TGCGCCAGCAGCTTACTAGCGGAGCCAGATACGCAGTATTTT. This yields the protein CASSLLAEPDTQYF.